Ten or more counts support the clone carrying this T cell receptor (beta chain). The data belong to a study of blood T cells in healthy people across ages. The study recruited healthy Caucasian donors from Russia who were aged roughly 6 to 100. The sample, around 10 milliliters of peripheral blood, was drawn from each donor. With a J-beta primer mix and a sample-barcoded 5' primer, a second PCR ran about 7 to 12 cycles. Sequencing of every sample gave 3 million or more CDR3-containing paired-end reads. MiXCR, run by TCRdb on the 5' RACE reads, gives a single entry per CDR3 protein. This table has over 500,000 distinct CDR3 sequences, around 52% appearing once. This TCR was recovered from a woman of 80 years or more in good health. What was sequenced was blood.

CDR3 in DNA: TGTGCCAGCAGTTACAGAGGGGGTGGCTACAATGAGCAGTTCTTC. Translation: CASSYRGGGYNEQFF. The chain employs TRBV6-6 and TRBJ2-1; tentative D call: TRBD1 (6 bases). The CDR3 is 15 amino acids. Germline loops: CDR1 MNHNY, CDR2 SVGAGI (reference sequence). Trimming removed 2 bases from V and 3 bases from J, with 11 bases in between.